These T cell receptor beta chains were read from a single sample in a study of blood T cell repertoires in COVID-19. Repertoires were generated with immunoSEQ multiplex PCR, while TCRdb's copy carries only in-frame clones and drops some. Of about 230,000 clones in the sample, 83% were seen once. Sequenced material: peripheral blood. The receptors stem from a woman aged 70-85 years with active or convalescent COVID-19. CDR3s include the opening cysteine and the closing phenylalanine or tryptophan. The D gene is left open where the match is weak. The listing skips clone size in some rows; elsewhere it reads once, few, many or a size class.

CASSQGPDIAYRGNYGYTF,TGCGCCAGCAGCCAAGGCCCCGATATAGCATACAGAGGGAACTATGGCTACACCTTC,NA,TRBV4-1,NA,TRBJ1-2
CASSPNRGGGYTF,TGTGCCAGCAGCCCAAACAGGGGTGGAGGCTACACCTTC,NA,TRBV7-2,TRBD1,TRBJ1-2
CAWGTGVLNTEAFF,TGTGCCTGGGGGACAGGGGTTCTGAACACTGAAGCTTTCTTT,NA,TRBV30,TRBD1,TRBJ1-1
CASSEEYTEAFF,TGCGCCAGCAGCGAGGAATACACTGAAGCTTTCTTT,once,TRBV5-1,NA,TRBJ1-1
CASSQDPLGGFANTGELFF,TGTGCCAGCAGCCAAGATCCCCTTGGAGGGTTTGCGAACACCGGGGAGCTGTTTTTT,once,TRBV4-2,NA,TRBJ2-2
CASSPAGDQPQHF,TGTGCCAGCTCACCTGCAGGGGATCAGCCCCAGCATTTT,NA,TRBV18,NA,TRBJ1-5
CASSLGDVGAAFF,TGCGCCAGCAGCTTGGGGGATGTGGGGGCGGCTTTCTTT,NA,TRBV5-1,NA,TRBJ1-1
CASSNPGSGTEAFF,TGTGCCAGCAGCAACCCCGGGAGTGGCACTGAAGCTTTCTTT,few,TRBV9,NA,TRBJ1-1
CASSHGTEETQYF,TGTGCCAGCAGCCATGGGACAGAAGAGACCCAGTACTTC,NA,TRBV5-4,TRBD1,TRBJ2-5
CASSYWLASTDTQYF,TGTGCCAGCAGCTACTGGCTAGCGAGCACAGATACGCAGTATTTT,NA,TRBV13,NA,TRBJ2-3
CASSESAQNIQYF,TGCGCCAGCAGTGAGTCAGCACAAAACATTCAGTACTTC,NA,TRBV10-2,NA,TRBJ2-4
CASGAYNEQFF,TGTGCCTCAGGGGCCTACAATGAGCAGTTCTTC,NA,TRBV30,NA,TRBJ2-1
CASSGGLGGYTF,TGTGCCAGCAGCGGGGGCCTTGGGGGCTACACCTTC,NA,TRBV3-1/TRBV3-2,NA,TRBJ1-2
CASSPARGGLVTQYF,TGTGCCAGCAGCCCAGCGAGGGGGGGCTTGGTTACGCAGTATTTT,NA,TRBV7-2,NA,TRBJ2-3
CASQGDAYEQYF,TGTGCCAGCCAGGGGGACGCCTACGAGCAGTACTTC,few,TRBV7-9,TRBD1,TRBJ2-7
CASSLQTGAEQYF,TGTGCCAGCAGCTTGCAAACAGGGGCCGAGCAGTACTTC,NA,TRBV7-9,TRBD1,TRBJ2-7
CASSYSPGQGVDTIYF,TGTGCCAGCAGTTACTCCCCGGGACAGGGGGTTGACACCATATATTTT,NA,TRBV6-5,TRBD1,TRBJ1-3
CASTILGGPKATEAFF,TGTGCCAGCACCATATTAGGGGGACCTAAGGCCACTGAAGCTTTCTTT,NA,TRBV28,NA,TRBJ1-1
CASSIDPAGVRYGYTF,TGTGCCAGTAGTATAGACCCAGCTGGAGTTCGCTATGGCTACACCTTC,NA,TRBV19,NA,TRBJ1-2
CAISEGQGNTEAFF,TGTGCCATCAGCGAGGGACAGGGGAACACTGAAGCTTTCTTT,once,TRBV10-3,TRBD1,TRBJ1-1
CASSQQLRQGPYNEQFF,TGTGCCAGCAGCCAACAACTGCGACAGGGACCCTACAATGAGCAGTTCTTC,NA,TRBV9,TRBD1,TRBJ2-1
CASSFPENYEQFF,TGCGCCAGCAGCTTCCCCGAGAACTATGAGCAGTTCTTC,NA,TRBV5-1,NA,TRBJ2-1
CASSLLTGAAYGYTF,TGCGCCAGCAGCCTTTTGACAGGGGCGGCCTATGGCTACACCTTC,NA,TRBV4-1,TRBD1,TRBJ1-2
CASSPGHLQETQYF,TGTGCCAGCAGCCCGGGACATCTCCAAGAGACCCAGTACTTC,NA,TRBV7-2,NA,TRBJ2-5
CASSLVARTGSPLHF,TGTGCCAGCAGCTTAGTGGCACGAACGGGTTCACCCCTCCACTTT,NA,TRBV7-8,NA,TRBJ1-6
CASSFWRRSGLNEQFF,TGTGCCAGCAGCTTTTGGCGTCGTAGCGGGCTCAATGAGCAGTTCTTC,NA,TRBV5-8,TRBD2,TRBJ2-1
CASSLGQGERLDEQYF,TGCGCCAGCTCCTTAGGACAGGGTGAGCGGTTAGACGAGCAGTACTTC,NA,TRBV5-1,TRBD1,TRBJ2-7
CASSRLSVAPQYF,TGTGCCAGCAGTCGACTGTCGGTTGCCCCGCAGTATTTT,NA,TRBV27,NA,TRBJ2-3
CASSRPFGTDTQYF,TGTGCCAGCAGTAGGCCTTTCGGGACAGATACGCAGTATTTT,NA,TRBV28,NA,TRBJ2-3
CASSTSGLAGLTDTQYF,TGCGCCAGCAGTACTTCCGGACTAGCGGGACTGACAGATACGCAGTATTTT,NA,TRBV5-1,TRBD2,TRBJ2-3
CASSYGTGVGNTIYF,TGTGCCAGCAGTTATGGGACAGGCGTTGGAAACACCATATATTTT,many,TRBV28,TRBD1,TRBJ1-3
CASSYPGTGQLKAGDAGYTF,TGTGCCAGCAGTTACCCCGGGACAGGGCAACTTAAAGCTGGGGATGCTGGCTACACCTTC,NA,TRBV6-2/TRBV6-3,TRBD1,TRBJ1-2
CASRQGREQYF,TGTGCCAGCCGACAGGGACGCGAGCAGTACTTC,once,TRBV19,TRBD1,TRBJ2-7
CASSLGLAVGNTIYF,TGTGCCAGCAGCTTAGGCCTTGCGGTTGGAAACACCATATATTTT,NA,TRBV13,NA,TRBJ1-3
CASSLVGTAKETQYF,TGTGCCAGCAGCTTGGTAGGGACAGCAAAAGAGACCCAGTACTTC,NA,TRBV5-4,TRBD1,TRBJ2-5
CAISERSGGGSYNEQFF,TGTGCCATCAGTGAGCGAAGTGGCGGGGGCTCCTACAATGAGCAGTTCTTC,NA,TRBV10-3,TRBD2,TRBJ2-1
CASSAGTANSYEQYF,TGTGCCAGTAGTGCCGGGACAGCGAACTCCTACGAGCAGTACTTC,NA,TRBV19,TRBD1,TRBJ2-7
CASSPQGYVYGYTF,TGTGCCTCAAGTCCCCAGGGGTATGTCTATGGCTACACCTTC,NA,TRBV19,NA,TRBJ1-2
CASSLSVQRRTDTQYF,TGTGCCAGCAGCTTAAGTGTCCAGCGCCGGACAGATACGCAGTATTTT,NA,TRBV11-1,NA,TRBJ2-3
CASSSGTGSYNEQFF,TGTGCCAGCAGCTCCGGGACAGGGTCCTACAATGAGCAGTTCTTC,NA,TRBV5-4,TRBD1,TRBJ2-1
CAWSLSETQYF,TGTGCCTGGAGTCTTTCGGAGACCCAGTACTTC,NA,TRBV30,NA,TRBJ2-5
CSASVWEQGAHNSPLHF,TGCAGTGCTAGTGTTTGGGAACAGGGGGCCCATAATTCACCCCTCCACTTT,NA,TRBV20-1,TRBD1,TRBJ1-6
CASSQDLGTGDYGYTF,TGTGCCAGCAGCCAAGATCTTGGGACAGGGGATTATGGCTACACCTTC,NA,TRBV4-2,TRBD1,TRBJ1-2
CASSLFYRGTGKETQYF,TGTGCCAGCAGTTTATTCTATCGCGGGACAGGGAAAGAGACCCAGTACTTC,once,TRBV28,TRBD1,TRBJ2-5